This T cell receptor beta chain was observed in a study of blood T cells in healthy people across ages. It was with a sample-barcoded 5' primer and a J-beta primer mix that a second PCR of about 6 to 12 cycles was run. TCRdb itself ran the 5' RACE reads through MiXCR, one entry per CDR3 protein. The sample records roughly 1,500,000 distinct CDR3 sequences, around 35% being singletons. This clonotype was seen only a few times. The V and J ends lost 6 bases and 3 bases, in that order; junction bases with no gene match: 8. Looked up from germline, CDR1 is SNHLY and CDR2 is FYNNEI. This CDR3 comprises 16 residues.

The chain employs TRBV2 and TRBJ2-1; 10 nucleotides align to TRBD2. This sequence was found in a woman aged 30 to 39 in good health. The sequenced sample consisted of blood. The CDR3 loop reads CASRVSGGQLYNEQFF. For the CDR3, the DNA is TGTGCCAGCAGAGTTAGCGGGGGGCAACTCTACAATGAGCAGTTCTTC.